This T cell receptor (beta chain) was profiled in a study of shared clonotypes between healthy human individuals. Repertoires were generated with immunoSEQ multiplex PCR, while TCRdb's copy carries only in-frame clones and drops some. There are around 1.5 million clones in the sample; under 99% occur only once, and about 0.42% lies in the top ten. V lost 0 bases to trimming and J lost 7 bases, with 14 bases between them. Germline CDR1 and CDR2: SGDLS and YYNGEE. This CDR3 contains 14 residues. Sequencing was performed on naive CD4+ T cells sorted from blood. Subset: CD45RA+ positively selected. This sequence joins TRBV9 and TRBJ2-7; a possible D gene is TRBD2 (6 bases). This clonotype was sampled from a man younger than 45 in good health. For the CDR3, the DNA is TGTGCCAGCAGCGTAGACGACGTCCGGGGGGAGCAGTACTTC. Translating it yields CASSVDDVRGEQYF.